Shown below are 11 T cell receptor beta chains from a single sample sequenced in a study of blood T cell repertoires in COVID-19. TCRdb's copy holds only in-frame clones and misses some; the assay was immunoSEQ multiplex PCR. The top ten hold roughly 3.6% of the sample, which has 55,000 to 90,000 clones, about 85% seen once. The sequenced material came from peripheral blood. These receptors were obtained from a man in his 70s with active COVID-19.

The genes are TRBV9 and TRBJ2-3; 9 bases match TRBD2. The J segment lost 8 bases and the V segment lost 3 bases, leaving 16 bases of the junction unmatched. Germline V gives CDR1 SGDLS, CDR2 YYNGEE. CDR3 size: 17 residues. CDR3 sequence (DNA): TGTGCCAGCAGCGCCTCGGCACTAGCGGGCCCGGCTGGTACGCAGTATTTT. This codes for CASSASALAGPAGTQYF.

This clone was observed a single time. The chain carries TRBV6-6 and TRBJ2-7, with TRBD2 matching 8 bases. CDR1 is MNHNY, CDR2 SVGAGI, per germline (reference sequence). This CDR3 has 14 amino acids. With 7 bases clipped from V and 0 bases from J, the junction kept 5 bases outside the gene matches. The DNA for the CDR3 is TGTGCCAGCAACCCCACTAGCGGCTCCTACGAGCAGTACTTC. Translating it yields CASNPTSGSYEQYF.

This clone has a single count. The chain uses TRBV19 and TRBJ1-5; 8 nucleotides agree with TRBD1. After removal of 3 bases from V and 3 bases from J, the junction contained 4 bases not matched to a gene. Germline V gene lookup returns CDR1 LNHDA and CDR2 SQIVND (reference sequence). The CDR3 contains 15 residues. CDR3 loop: CASSIYRGNNQPQHF. DNA of the CDR3: TGTGCCAGTAGTATTTACAGGGGGAACAATCAGCCCCAGCATTTT. Using reference TRBV19 and TRBJ1-5 for the parts outside the CDR3, the full variable domain is DGGITQSPKYLFRKEGQNVTLSCEQNLNHDAMYWYRQDPGQGLRLIYYSQIVNDFQKGDIAEGYSVSREKKESFPLTVTSAQKNPTAFYLCASSIYRGNNQPQHFGDGTRLSIL.

The chain combines TRBV9 with TRBJ2-3; weak D call: TRBD2 (6 bases). Looked up from germline, CDR1 is SGDLS and CDR2 is YYNGEE. The V end was cut by 3 bases, the J end by 2 bases, with 13 bases between. CDR3 length: 15 residues. The CDR3 loop is CASSASGGATDTQYF. In DNA, the CDR3 is TGTGCCAGCAGCGCCTCAGGCGGGGCCACAGATACGCAGTATTTT.

V usage is TRBV7-9 and J usage is TRBJ1-1; weak D call: TRBD1 (6 bases). Trimming took 7 bases from V and 7 from J, leaving 10 bases between them. This CDR3 has 11 amino acids. Per germline, CDR1 SEHNR and CDR2 FQNEAQ (reference sequence). The CDR3 sequence is CASTLTGEAFF. CDR3 DNA sequence: TGTGCCAGCACCTTGACAGGTGAAGCTTTCTTT. The full variable domain, rest sourced from reference TRBV7-9 and TRBJ1-1, is DTGVSQNPRHKITKRGQNVTFRCDPISEHNRLYWYRQTLGQGPEFLTYFQNEAQLEKSRLLSDRFSAERPKGSFSTLEIQRTEQGDSAMYLCASTLTGEAFFGQGTRLTVV.

This clone appeared a single time. This rearrangement joins TRBV7-2 to TRBJ2-5, with a weak D call TRBD2 (6 bases). This CDR3 contains 15 residues. With 5 bases removed from V and 1 base from J, the gap between germline ends came to 14 bases. The germline V gene has CDR1 SGHTA and CDR2 FQGNSA. The CDR3 spells CASSPPLATQETQYF. Written as DNA, the CDR3 is TGTGCCAGCAGCCCCCCTCTAGCGACCCAAGAGACCCAGTACTTC.

The chain links TRBV3-1 (or the pseudogene TRBV3-2) to TRBJ2-1; TRBD2 aligns across 8 bases. Trimming took 4 bases from V and 9 from J; bases not matched to a gene: 8. Germline-derived CDR1 and CDR2 are LGHDT and YNNKEL (reference sequence). The CDR3 has 14 residues. In DNA form, the CDR3 reads TGTGCCAGCAGCCGGGGCCGGGAGGGCCTTGAGCAGTTCTTC. Protein product: CASSRGREGLEQFF.

DNA of the CDR3: TGTGCCAGCAGTGCACAAAACAGGGGGGATGAAAAACTGTTTTTT. Protein: CASSAQNRGDEKLFF. V usage is TRBV25-1 and J usage is TRBJ1-4; 8 bases map to TRBD1. Trimming at V came to 4 bases and at J to 6 bases, leaving 7 bases not matched to a gene. The CDR3 sequence is 15 residues long. In germline, CDR1 is MGHDK, CDR2 SYGVNS.

The chain is built from TRBV20-1 and TRBJ1-2; TRBD1 aligns across 7 bases. From germline, CDR1 is DFQATT and CDR2 SNEGSKA (reference sequence). The V and J ends lost 6 bases and 8 bases, in that order; junction bases with no gene match: 6. The CDR3 contains 11 residues. DNA for the CDR3: TGCAGTGCCAACACAGGGGTCGGCTACACCTTC. Amino acids: CSANTGVGYTF.

This chain uses TRBV5-1 with TRBJ2-7, with D tentatively TRBD2 (7 bases). The germline CDR1 and CDR2 sequences are SGHRS and YFSETQ. V gave up 1 base and J gave up 4 bases, with 15 bases separating them. The CDR3 is 15 amino acids. The CDR3 here is CASSLRGGRRYEQYF. The CDR3 DNA is TGCGCCAGCAGCTTGAGGGGGGGACGTCGGTACGAGCAGTACTTC. Full variable domain (missing parts from reference TRBV5-1 and TRBJ2-7): KAGVTQTPRYLIKTRGQQVTLSCSPISGHRSVSWYQQTPGQGLQFLFEYFSETQRNKGNFPGRFSGRQFSNSRSEMNVSTLELGDSALYLCASSLRGGRRYEQYFGPGTRLTVT.

The V gene is TRBV28, the J gene TRBJ1-1, with TRBD1 identical over 10 bases. The CDR3 is 16 amino acids. V lost 6 bases, J lost 5 bases, and 12 bases stayed unmatched. Germline V lookup: CDR1 MDHEN, CDR2 SYDVKM. The CDR3 DNA reads as TGTGCCAGCAGCTCCTGGAGAGACAGGGGGCGGACTGAAGCTTTCTTT. Residues: CASSSWRDRGRTEAFF.